This T cell receptor beta chain was documented in a study of OX40 agonist ivuxolimab in advanced cancers. Data came from immunoSEQ multiplex PCR; TCRdb stores just in-frame clones and leaves some out. The repertoire has roughly 65,000 clones, about 82% of them found once; the top ten carry 11%. The CDR3 contains 16 residues. The V gene lost 0 bases and the J gene lost 1 base, with 10 bases spanning the gap. The germline CDR1 and CDR2 sequences are LGHNA and YNFKEQ. This sequence joins TRBV4-2 and TRBJ2-1, with D perhaps matching TRBD1 (5 bases). The origin of this receptor is an adult with an advanced solid tumor such as melanoma, head and neck, liver or kidney cancer. Sequenced material: CD4+ or CD8+ T cells sorted from blood, taken in a trial of the OX40 agonist ivuxolimab. CDR3 sequence reads: CASSQDSRDSYNEQFF. The CDR3 nucleotides are TGTGCCAGCAGCCAAGATTCCAGGGATTCCTACAATGAGCAGTTCTTC.